The TCR beta chain described here comes from a study of cytotoxic CD8 clonotypes in ibrutinib-treated CLL. Study-wide context: The study included roughly 10 relapsed/refractory and 15 treatment-naive patients; under 18 had IGHV unmutated disease. After median roughly 70 months, approximately 14 stayed in remission, about 12 progressed; responses roughly 25 partial, 2 complete. Study results and caveats: Few clonotypes were public, and these shrank or held steady under treatment. Sustained-remission and progressing patients' sampling times differed.

To note about this clone: Antigen: not known.

Per germline, CDR1 SGHTA and CDR2 FQGNSA. CDR3 length: 15 residues. V dropped 6 bases and J dropped 0 bases, with 14 bases sitting between them. Sequencing used immunoSEQ multiplex PCR; TCRdb keeps in-frame clones, though not all of them. The table has 150,000 or so clones, more than 75% seen once; the top ten hold around 4.9%. The V and J genes are TRBV7-2 and TRBJ2-5; TRBD2 might be the D (7 bases). The sample consisted of PBMCs, taken after 24 months of ibrutinib treatment. The sequence was obtained from a human donor with chronic lymphocytic leukemia. DNA of the CDR3: TGTGCCAGCAGGCGGGGGCTAGCGGACCAAGAGACCCAGTACTTC. As protein: CASRRGLADQETQYF.